Listed below are T cell receptor beta chains from one sample, sequenced in a study of T cells in Graves' hyperthyroidism and ophthalmopathy. TCRdb re-called the multiplex PCR reads with MiXCR, one entry per CDR3 protein. This sample yields around 500,000 distinct CDR3 sequences, of which around a fifth are seen a single time; roughly 49% belongs to the top ten. The material sequenced was blood. The receptors shown here come from a woman in her 70s with Graves' ophthalmopathy. Both conserved end residues are part of each CDR3.

V: TRBV6-2/TRBV6-3; CDR3: CASSHLYQPQHF
V: TRBV29-1; CDR3: CSVGHPLSGSSYNEQFF
V: TRBV20-1; CDR3: CSARDRRKSTDTQYF
V: TRBV19; CDR3: CASTLTGKEETQYF
V: TRBV28; CDR3: CASSSDRGHPDEQFF
V: TRBV18; CDR3: CASSPPDAGWNEQFF
V: TRBV12-3/TRBV12-4; CDR3: CASSPRRNTGAFF
V: TRBV2; CDR3: CASHSGRGAKNIQYF
V: TRBV7-3; CDR3: CASSLIAGPYNEQFF
V: TRBV28; CDR3: CASSLYGQGSYNEQFF
V: TRBV4-3; CDR3: CASSQDKTGGFGYTF
V: TRBV20-1; CDR3: CSARPGAGGAFF
V: TRBV20-1; CDR3: CEAGPQGSYEQYF
V: TRBV10-3; CDR3: CAISTRDRGYEQYF
V: TRBV24-1; CDR3: CATSDLAGAKQYF
V: TRBV20-1; CDR3: CSARMFLAGGYIYEQYF
V: TRBV2; CDR3: CAGSGGRTPNTGELFF
V: TRBV28; CDR3: CASSVGQGNHQPQHF
V: TRBV3-1; CDR3: CASSQGVGISSYEQYF
V: TRBV28; CDR3: CASSPFAGQGFTDTQYF
V: TRBV30; CDR3: CAWSVHPGQPQHF
V: TRBV14; CDR3: CASSQGRIVGTEAFF
V: TRBV2; CDR3: CASSETAGSGYTF
V: TRBV4-2; CDR3: CASSQDVTSGTGELFF
V: TRBV20-1; CDR3: CSASASALGETQYF
V: TRBV9; CDR3: CASSVAGTVDEKLFF
V: TRBV18; CDR3: CASSPLGADGIQYF
V: TRBV2; CDR3: CASMGTANTEAFF
V: TRBV7-2; CDR3: CASSPSQGEGYTF
V: TRBV20-1; CDR3: CSATGRDRRLQETQYF
V: TRBV7-9; CDR3: CASSLGGIIYEQYF